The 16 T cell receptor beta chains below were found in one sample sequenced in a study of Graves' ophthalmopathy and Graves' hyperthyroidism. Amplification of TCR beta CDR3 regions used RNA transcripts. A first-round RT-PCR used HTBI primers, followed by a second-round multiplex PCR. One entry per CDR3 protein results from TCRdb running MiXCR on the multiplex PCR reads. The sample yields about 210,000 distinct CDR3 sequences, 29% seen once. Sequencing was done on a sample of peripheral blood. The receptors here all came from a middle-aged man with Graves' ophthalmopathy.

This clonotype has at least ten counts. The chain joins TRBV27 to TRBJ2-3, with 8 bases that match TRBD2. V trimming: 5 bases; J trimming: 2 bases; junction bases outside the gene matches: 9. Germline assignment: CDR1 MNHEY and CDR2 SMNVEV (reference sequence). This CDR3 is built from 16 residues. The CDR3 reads CASSIGLAPTTDTQYF. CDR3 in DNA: TGTGCCAGCAGTATCGGACTAGCCCCCACCACAGATACGCAGTATTTT.

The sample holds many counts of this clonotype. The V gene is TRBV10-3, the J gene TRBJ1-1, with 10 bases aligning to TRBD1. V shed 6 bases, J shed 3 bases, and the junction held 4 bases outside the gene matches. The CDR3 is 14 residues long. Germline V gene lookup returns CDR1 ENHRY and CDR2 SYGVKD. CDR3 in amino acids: CAIRRQGAYTEAFF. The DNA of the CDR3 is TGTGCCATCAGGAGACAGGGGGCATACACTGAAGCTTTCTTT.

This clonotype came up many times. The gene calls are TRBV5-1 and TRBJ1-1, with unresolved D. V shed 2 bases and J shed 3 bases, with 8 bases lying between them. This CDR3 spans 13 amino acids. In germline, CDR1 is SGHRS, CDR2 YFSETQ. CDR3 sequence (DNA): TGCGCCAGCAGCTTAAACGGCGACACTGAAGCTTTCTTT. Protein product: CASSLNGDTEAFF.

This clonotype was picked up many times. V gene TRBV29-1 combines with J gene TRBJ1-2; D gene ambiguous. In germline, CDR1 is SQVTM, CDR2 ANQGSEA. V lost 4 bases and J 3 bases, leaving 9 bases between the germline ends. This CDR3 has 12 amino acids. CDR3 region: CSVGVVDYGYTF. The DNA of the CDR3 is TGCAGCGTTGGGGTCGTGGACTATGGCTACACCTTC.

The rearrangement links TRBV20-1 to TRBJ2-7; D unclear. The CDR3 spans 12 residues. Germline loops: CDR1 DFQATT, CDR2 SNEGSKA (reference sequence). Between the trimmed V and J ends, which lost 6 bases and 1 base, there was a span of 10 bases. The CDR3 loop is CSASKESYEQYF. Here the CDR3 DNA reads TGCAGTGCCAGCAAGGAATCCTACGAGCAGTACTTC.

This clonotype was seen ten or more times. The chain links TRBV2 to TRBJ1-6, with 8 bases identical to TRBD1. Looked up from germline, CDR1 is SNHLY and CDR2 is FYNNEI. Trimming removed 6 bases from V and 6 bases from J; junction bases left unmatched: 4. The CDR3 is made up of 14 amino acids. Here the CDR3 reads CASSKDRANSPLHF. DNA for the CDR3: TGTGCCAGCAGCAAGGACAGGGCTAATTCACCCCTCCACTTT.

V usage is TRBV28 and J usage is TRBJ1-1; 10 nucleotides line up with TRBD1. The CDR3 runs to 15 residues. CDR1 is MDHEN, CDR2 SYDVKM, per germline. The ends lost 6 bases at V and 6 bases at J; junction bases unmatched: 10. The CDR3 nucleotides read TGTGCCAGCAGCATCGGGACAGGGGAAGGGGCTGAAGCTTTCTTT. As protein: CASSIGTGEGAEAFF.

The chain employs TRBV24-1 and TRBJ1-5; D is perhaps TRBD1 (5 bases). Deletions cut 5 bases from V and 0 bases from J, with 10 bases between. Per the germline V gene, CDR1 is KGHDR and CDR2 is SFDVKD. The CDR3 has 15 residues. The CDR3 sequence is CATSGGEYSNQPQHF. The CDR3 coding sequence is TGTGCCACCAGTGGGGGGGAATATAGCAATCAGCCCCAGCATTTT.

In DNA form, the CDR3 reads TGTGCCAGTAGTATATGGGACACCACTAACTATGGCTACACCTTC. It yields the protein CASSIWDTTNYGYTF. This chain links TRBV19 with TRBJ1-2, with D perhaps TRBD1 (6 bases). The V gene's germline CDR1 is LNHDA and CDR2 SQIVND (reference sequence). The CDR3 is made up of 15 amino acids. V was cut by 2 bases and J by 0 bases, with 10 bases left in between.

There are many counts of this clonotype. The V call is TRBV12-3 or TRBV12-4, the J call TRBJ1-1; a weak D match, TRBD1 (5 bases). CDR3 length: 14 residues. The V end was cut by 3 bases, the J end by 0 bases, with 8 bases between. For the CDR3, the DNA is TGTGCCAGCAGTTTTCAGGACATGAACACTGAAGCTTTCTTT. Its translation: CASSFQDMNTEAFF.

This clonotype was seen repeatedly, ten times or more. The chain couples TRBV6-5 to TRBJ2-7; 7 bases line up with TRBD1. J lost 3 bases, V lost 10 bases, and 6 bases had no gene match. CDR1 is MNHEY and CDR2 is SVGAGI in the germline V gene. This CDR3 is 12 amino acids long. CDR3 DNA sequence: TGTGCCACCAACTACAGGGGCTACGAGCAGTACTTC. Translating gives CATNYRGYEQYF.

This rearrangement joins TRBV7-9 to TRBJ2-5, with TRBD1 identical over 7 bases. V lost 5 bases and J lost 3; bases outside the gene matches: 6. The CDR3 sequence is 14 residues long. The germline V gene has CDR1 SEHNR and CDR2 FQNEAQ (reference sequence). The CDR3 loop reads CASSLRDSKETQYF. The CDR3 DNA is TGTGCCAGCAGCCTTCGGGACAGTAAAGAGACCCAGTACTTC.

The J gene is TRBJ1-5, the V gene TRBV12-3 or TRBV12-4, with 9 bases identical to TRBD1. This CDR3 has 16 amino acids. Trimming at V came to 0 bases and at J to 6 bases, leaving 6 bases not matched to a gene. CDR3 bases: TGTGCCAGCAGTTTAGCAATTGGGACAGGGTCTCAGCCCCAGCATTTT. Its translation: CASSLAIGTGSQPQHF.

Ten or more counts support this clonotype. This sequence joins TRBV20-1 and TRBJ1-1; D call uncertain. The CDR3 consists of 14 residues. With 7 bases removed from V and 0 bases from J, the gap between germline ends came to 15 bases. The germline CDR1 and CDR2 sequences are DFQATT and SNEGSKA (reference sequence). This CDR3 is CSVKPQRLNTEAFF. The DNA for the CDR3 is TGCAGTGTTAAACCCCAGAGACTGAACACTGAAGCTTTCTTT.

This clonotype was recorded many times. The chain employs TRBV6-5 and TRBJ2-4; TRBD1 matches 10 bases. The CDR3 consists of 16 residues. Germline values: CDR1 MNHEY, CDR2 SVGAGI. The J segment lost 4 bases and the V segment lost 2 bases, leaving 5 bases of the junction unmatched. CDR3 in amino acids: CASSYAGTGAKNIQYF. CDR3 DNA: TGTGCCAGCAGTTACGCCGGGACAGGGGCGAAAAACATTCAGTACTTC.

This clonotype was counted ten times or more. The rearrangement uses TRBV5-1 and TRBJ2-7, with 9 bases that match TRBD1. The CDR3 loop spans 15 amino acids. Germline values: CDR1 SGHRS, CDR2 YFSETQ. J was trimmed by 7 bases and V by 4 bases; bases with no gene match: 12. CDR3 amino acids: CASSELQGARGEQYF. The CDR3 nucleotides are TGCGCCAGCAGCGAACTACAGGGGGCAAGGGGGGAGCAGTACTTC. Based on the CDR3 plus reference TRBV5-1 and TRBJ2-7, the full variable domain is KAGVTQTPRYLIKTRGQQVTLSCSPISGHRSVSWYQQTPGQGLQFLFEYFSETQRNKGNFPGRFSGRQFSNSRSEMNVSTLELGDSALYLCASSELQGARGEQYFGPGTRLTVT.